This T cell receptor beta chain appears in the sequencing data of a study of T-cell reconstitution after alpha-beta-depleted transplantation in children. The sample holds many counts of this clonotype. It was with unique molecular identifiers that the TCRbeta library was prepared. MiXCR was run by TCRdb on the PCR reads, yielding one entry per CDR3 protein. The repertoire holds over 85,000 distinct CDR3 sequences, with approximately 10% as singletons. This CDR3 is 15 amino acids long. V was trimmed by 6 bases and J by 1 base, leaving 16 bases between them. Germline V CDR1 and CDR2: SEHNR, FQNEAQ (reference sequence).

The clonotype comes from a human donor who donated a stem cell graft to a child with acute lymphoblastic leukemia. The rearrangement joins TRBV7-9 to TRBJ2-7; D gene unclear. The sequenced sample was PBMCs from the stem cell graft donor, obtained from the stem cell graft. CDR3 amino acids: CASSYLGVGSYEQYF. The CDR3 DNA is TGTGCCAGCAGTTACTTAGGTGTGGGGTCCTACGAGCAGTACTTC.